The text below deals with one TCR beta chain. The authors made TCR beta cDNA from 450 to 600 ng total RNA with a constant-region primer. Modified slightly, ARM-PCR produced TCR beta libraries over three nested multiplex PCR rounds. TRBV1-TRBV30 forward primers and a C-beta reverse primer were used in the first two PCR rounds, which each ran for about 11 cycles. TCRdb redid the calling of the multiplex PCR reads with MiXCR, one entry per CDR3 protein. The table has 200,000 or so distinct CDR3 sequences, roughly 61% seen once. This sample was taken from a study of tumor-infiltrating lymphocytes in primary liver carcinoma. Blood RNA originated from unsorted whole blood, with germline DNA additionally extracted. The germline V gene encodes CDR1 MNHNY and CDR2 SVGAGI (reference sequence). Losses at the gene ends were 5 bases for V and 4 bases for J; bases not matched to a gene: 8. This CDR3 spans 16 amino acids.

Sequencing used peripheral blood. The chain has TRBV6-6 and TRBJ2-5; 12 positions agree with TRBD1. The receptor comes from a woman aged 60 to 75 with primary liver carcinoma and hepatitis B virus infection. The CDR3 loop reads CASSLTRDRGLETQYF. DNA for the CDR3: TGTGCCAGCAGTCTCACCAGGGACAGGGGGCTAGAGACCCAGTACTTC.